A selection of T cell receptor beta chains follows, all from one sample in a study of blood T cells in healthy people across ages. TCRdb called the 5' RACE reads again in MiXCR, with one record for every CDR3 protein. The sample has approximately 960,000 distinct CDR3 sequences; roughly 28% are singletons. The same data also went into a second study, on T cells of mothers and their children.

The sample taken for sequencing was blood. The source of these receptors is a woman aged 40 to 50 in good health. Each CDR3 is given with its conserved first and last residue. A D gene is named only where the DNA matches it firmly. Where a row states a size, it is once, few, many or the class of an expanded clone; other rows omit it.

many	TRBJ1-5	TRBV27	.	TGTGCCAGCAGCCTAGGGGGTAGCAATCAGCCCCAGCATTTT	CASSLGGSNQPQHF
.	TRBJ2-4	TRBV6-2/TRBV6-3	TRBD1	TGTGCCAGCAGAGACGCCCGGGACAGTTTAGCCAAAAACATTCAGTACTTC	CASRDARDSLAKNIQYF
.	TRBJ2-1	TRBV4-1	TRBD2	TGCGCCAGCAGCGTCTCCGGGACTAGCTATGAGCAGTTCTTC	CASSVSGTSYEQFF
few	TRBJ1-5	TRBV6-2/TRBV6-3	.	TGTGCCAGCAGTTACGGCAGGGAAGGTCAGCCCCAGCATTTT	CASSYGREGQPQHF
.	TRBJ1-5	TRBV4-1	.	TGCGCCAGCAGCCAAGATGGCGCCCCAAATCAGCCCCAGCATTTT	CASSQDGAPNQPQHF
once	TRBJ1-1	TRBV10-3	.	TGTGCCATATCGACAGCTTTGGACACTGAAGCTTTCTTT	CAISTALDTEAFF
.	TRBJ2-1	TRBV11-1	TRBD2	TGTGCCAGCAGGTCGGGACTAGCGGGGGGGCACGAGCAGTTCTTC	CASRSGLAGGHEQFF
few	TRBJ1-2	TRBV7-3	.	TGTGCCAGCAGCGCCTTTCCAGGGTCTACTGGCTACACCTTC	CASSAFPGSTGYTF
.	TRBJ2-3	TRBV20-1	TRBD2	TGCAGTGCCTCAGGGCGGACTAGCGGGACCAGGGTGGCAGATACGCAGTATTTT	CSASGRTSGTRVADTQYF
.	TRBJ2-5	TRBV18	.	TGTGCCAGCTTACCACGTGAAATCCAAGAGACCCAGTACTTC	CASLPREIQETQYF
few	TRBJ1-3	TRBV6-6	.	TGTGCCAGCAGTCCCGACATGAGACCTGGAAACACCATATATTTT	CASSPDMRPGNTIYF
.	TRBJ2-7	TRBV5-1	TRBD1	TGCGCCAACAGCCAGTTCACAGGGGGCTCCTACGAGCAGTACTTC	CANSQFTGGSYEQYF
.	TRBJ1-2	TRBV20-1	.	TGCAGTGCCACAGTGGACGGCTATGGCTACACCTTC	CSATVDGYGYTF
.	TRBJ1-2	TRBV18	.	TGTGCCAGCTCACCGCTTGGAGGGTCCCGCGACTATGGCTACACCTTC	CASSPLGGSRDYGYTF
many	TRBJ2-7	TRBV27	TRBD2	TGTGCCAGCAGTTTTTTAGCGGGGAACTACGAGCAGTACTTC	CASSFLAGNYEQYF
few	TRBJ2-5	TRBV7-3	.	TGTGCCAGCAGCCTCCTAGGGGGGGCCGGCTACCAAGAGACCCAGTACTTC	CASSLLGGAGYQETQYF